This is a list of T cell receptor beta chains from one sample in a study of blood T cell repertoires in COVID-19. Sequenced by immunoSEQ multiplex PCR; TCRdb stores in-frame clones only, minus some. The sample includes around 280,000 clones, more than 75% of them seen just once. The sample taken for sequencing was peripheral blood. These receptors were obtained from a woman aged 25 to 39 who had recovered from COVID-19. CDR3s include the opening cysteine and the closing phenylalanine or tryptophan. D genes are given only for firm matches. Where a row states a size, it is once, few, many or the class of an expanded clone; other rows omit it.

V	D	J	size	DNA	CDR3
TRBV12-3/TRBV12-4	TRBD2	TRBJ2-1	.	TGTGCCAGCAGTCCCAGCGGGGGAGATGAGCAGTTCTTC	CASSPSGGDEQFF
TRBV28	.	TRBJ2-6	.	TGTGCCAGCACTATCGGGATGCCTGGGGCCAACGTCCTGACTTTC	CASTIGMPGANVLTF
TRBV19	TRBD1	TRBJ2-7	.	TGTGCCACCAAGGGACAGGCTAGCTCCTACGAGCAGTACTTC	CATKGQASSYEQYF
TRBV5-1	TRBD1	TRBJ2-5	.	TGCGCCAGCAGCTCACCGACAGGGTCGGCGGGAGAGACCCAGTACTTC	CASSSPTGSAGETQYF
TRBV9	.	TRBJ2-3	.	TGTGCCAGCAGCGTAGGAACGGGGGTTTCGGTAGATACGCAGTATTTT	CASSVGTGVSVDTQYF
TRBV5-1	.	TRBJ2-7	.	TGCGCCAGCAGCTTGGGCGGGACCTACGAGCAGTACTTC	CASSLGGTYEQYF
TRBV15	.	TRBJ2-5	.	TGTGCCACCAGCAGACCCAGACAGGCATGGGAGACCCAGTACTTC	CATSRPRQAWETQYF
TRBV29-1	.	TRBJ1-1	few	TGCAGCGCTGCTCCAGGGAAAAACACTGAAGCTTTCTTT	CSAAPGKNTEAFF
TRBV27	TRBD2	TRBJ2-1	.	TGTGCCAGCAGTCTGGTCCTCGCGGGAGGAGCCTATGAGCAGTTCTTC	CASSLVLAGGAYEQFF
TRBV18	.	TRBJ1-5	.	TGTGCCAGCTCAGCTACAGGATTAGATCAGCCCCAGCATTTT	CASSATGLDQPQHF
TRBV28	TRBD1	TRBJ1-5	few	TGTGCCAGCAGTTTTTCGACAGGGGAGTACCAGCCCCAGCATTTT	CASSFSTGEYQPQHF
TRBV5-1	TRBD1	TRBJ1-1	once	TGCGCCAGCAGCTTGGTCGGGACAGGGATCCCCCCTGAAGCTTTCTTT	CASSLVGTGIPPEAFF
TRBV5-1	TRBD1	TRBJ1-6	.	TGCGCCAGCAGCCCGACAGGGGGCGAAGGCTCCTATAATTCACCCCTCCACTTT	CASSPTGGEGSYNSPLHF
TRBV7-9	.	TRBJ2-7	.	TGTGCCAGCAGACAAAGCGAGGCCAGAGACTACGAGCAGTACTTC	CASRQSEARDYEQYF
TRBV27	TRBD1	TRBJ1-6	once	TGTGCCAGCAGCCCCATCCCCGGGACAGGGGGCTCACCCCTCCACTTT	CASSPIPGTGGSPLHF
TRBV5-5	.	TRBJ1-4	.	TGTGCCAGCAGCTCCTCCTTGACACCAACTAATGAAAAACTGTTTTTT	CASSSSLTPTNEKLFF
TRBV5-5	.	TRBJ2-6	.	TGTGCCAGCAGACAGGGAGCTGGGGCCAACGTCCTGACTTTC	CASRQGAGANVLTF
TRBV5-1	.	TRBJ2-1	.	TGCGCCAGCAGCTTGGGAGGGACAAGGCCTGAGCAGTTCTTC	CASSLGGTRPEQFF
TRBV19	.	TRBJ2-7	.	TGTGCCAGTAGTCCCCTGGGGCCCCACGAGCAGTACTTC	CASSPLGPHEQYF
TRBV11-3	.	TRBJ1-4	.	TGTGCCAGCAGCTTGTCCCGGGGTGAAAAACTGTTTTTT	CASSLSRGEKLFF
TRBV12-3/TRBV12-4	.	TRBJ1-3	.	TGTGCCAGCAGTTTAGGGGGCGGAAACACCATATATTTT	CASSLGGGNTIYF
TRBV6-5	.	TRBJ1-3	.	TGTGCCAGCAGGAGTCCTGGAAACACCATATATTTT	CASRSPGNTIYF
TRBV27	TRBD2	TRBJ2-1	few	TGTGCCAGCGGACCACTAGCGGGGGGGCCATTGTTCTTC	CASGPLAGGPLFF
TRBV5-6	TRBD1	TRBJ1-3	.	TGTGCCAGCAGCTACCCCTGGACAGGGGGGATCGCTGGAAACACCATATATTTT	CASSYPWTGGIAGNTIYF
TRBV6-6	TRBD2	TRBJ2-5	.	TGTGCCAGCAGTCTATCATATCTTAGCGGGAGGGGACAAGAGACCCAGTACTTC	CASSLSYLSGRGQETQYF
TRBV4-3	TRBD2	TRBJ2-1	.	TGCGCCAGCAGCCCCGGTGTAGCGGGAGGGCCGGGAAATGAGCAGTTCTTC	CASSPGVAGGPGNEQFF
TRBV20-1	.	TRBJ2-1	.	TGCAGTGCTAGTACCAGGATCTCCTACAATGAGCAGTTCTTC	CSASTRISYNEQFF
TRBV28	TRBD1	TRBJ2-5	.	TGTGCCAGCAGCCTCACAGGACAGGGGGCAGAGACCCAGTACTTC	CASSLTGQGAETQYF
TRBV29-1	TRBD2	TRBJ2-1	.	TGCAGCGCCGATGGGGCTAGCGGAAACAATGAGCAGTTCTTC	CSADGASGNNEQFF
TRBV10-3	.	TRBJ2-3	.	TGTGCCAGCCGACAGTCGTTATCAGATACGCAGTATTTT	CASRQSLSDTQYF
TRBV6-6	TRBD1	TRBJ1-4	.	TGTGCCAGCATCAAGGGATCAGGGGGCCGAGAAAAACTGTTTTTT	CASIKGSGGREKLFF
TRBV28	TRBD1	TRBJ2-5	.	TGTGCCAGCAGTTCAACACAGGGGAACAAAGAGACCCAGTACTTC	CASSSTQGNKETQYF
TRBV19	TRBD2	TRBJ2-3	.	TGTGCCAGTAAGAATAGCGGGAGAGGCACAGATACGCAGTATTTT	CASKNSGRGTDTQYF
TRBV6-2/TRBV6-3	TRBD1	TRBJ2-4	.	TGTGCCAGCAGTTACAAGACAGGGGGGTACATTCAGTACTTC	CASSYKTGGYIQYF
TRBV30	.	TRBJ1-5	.	TGTGCCTGGAGTGGGGGGGACCATAGCAATCAGCCCCAGCATTTT	CAWSGGDHSNQPQHF
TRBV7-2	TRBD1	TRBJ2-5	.	TGTGCCAGCAGCTCGACCCCCGGGACAGCTGAGACCCAGTACTTC	CASSSTPGTAETQYF
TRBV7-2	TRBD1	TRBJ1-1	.	TGTGCCAGCAGCTCAAACAGGGGCCGGGGCACTGAAGCTTTCTTT	CASSSNRGRGTEAFF
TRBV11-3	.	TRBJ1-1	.	TGTGCCAGCAGCTTAGTCGGGAACACTGAAGCTTTCTTT	CASSLVGNTEAFF
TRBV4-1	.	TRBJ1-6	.	TGCGCCAGCAGCCAAGATGAGGGATCACCCCTCCACTTT	CASSQDEGSPLHF
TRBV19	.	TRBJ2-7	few	TGTGCCAGTAGTCGACTCCGAGGGTCCGAGCAGTACTTC	CASSRLRGSEQYF
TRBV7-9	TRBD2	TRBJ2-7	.	TGTGCCAGCAGCGCCGCTAGCGGGAGTCTCGAGCAGTACTTC	CASSAASGSLEQYF
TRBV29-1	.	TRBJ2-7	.	TGCAGCGTTGAAGATGGTTTTCTAGGGGACGAGCAGTACTTC	CSVEDGFLGDEQYF
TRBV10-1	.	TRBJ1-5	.	TGCGCCAGCAGCCGGGGAAGCCAGGGGTGGCCTAGGGGCAATCAGCCCCAGCATTTT	CASSRGSQGWPRGNQPQHF
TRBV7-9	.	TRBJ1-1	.	TGTGCCAGCAGCCCCCCCGCGTTCACTGAAGCTTTCTTT	CASSPPAFTEAFF
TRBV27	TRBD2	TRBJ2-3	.	TGTGCCAGCGGTACTAGCGGGGGAACTGTCACAGATACGCAGTATTTT	CASGTSGGTVTDTQYF
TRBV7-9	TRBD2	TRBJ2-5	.	TGTGCCAGCAGCCCACCCTTTGGGCGACTTCTAGCGGGAGGCCAGACCCAGTACTTC	CASSPPFGRLLAGGQTQYF
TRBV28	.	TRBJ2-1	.	TGTGCCAGCAGTTTTTCGACAAACTCCTACAATGAGCAGTTCTTC	CASSFSTNSYNEQFF
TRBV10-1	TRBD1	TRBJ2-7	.	TGCGCCAGCAGTCGCCGCAGGGGGCGAGGAACCCCCCCCTTAGGCGACGAGCAGTACTTC	CASSRRRGRGTPPLGDEQYF
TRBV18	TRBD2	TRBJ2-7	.	TGTGCCAGCTCACCGGAACGGGGGGAGGGCTACGAGCAGTACTTC	CASSPERGEGYEQYF
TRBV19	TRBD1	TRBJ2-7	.	TGTGCCAGTAGTATGGGACAGCCTGGGCTCTACGAGCAGTACTTC	CASSMGQPGLYEQYF
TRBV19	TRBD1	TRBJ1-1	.	TGTGCCAGTAGCCGACAGGGGGCAGGCACTGAAGCTTTCTTT	CASSRQGAGTEAFF
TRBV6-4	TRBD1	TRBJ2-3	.	TGTGCCAGCACCGGACAGGGTGATACGCAGTATTTT	CASTGQGDTQYF
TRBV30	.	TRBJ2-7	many	TGTGCCGGGCGGTTACGGGGTTCCTACGAGCAGTACTTC	CAGRLRGSYEQYF
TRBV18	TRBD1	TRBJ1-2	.	TGTGCCAGCTCACCCGGACAGGGCGACTATGGCTACACCTTC	CASSPGQGDYGYTF
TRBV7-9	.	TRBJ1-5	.	TGTGCCAGCAGCTTAGGGGGCTTAGGGCAGCCCCAGCATTTT	CASSLGGLGQPQHF
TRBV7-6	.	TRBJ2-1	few	TGTGCCAGCAGCCCCCCAGGGCGCTTCTCCTACAATGAGCAGTTCTTC	CASSPPGRFSYNEQFF
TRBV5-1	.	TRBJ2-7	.	TGCGCCAGCAACCGTATAGAGGGTCTTTTGGTCGAGCAGTACTTC	CASNRIEGLLVEQYF
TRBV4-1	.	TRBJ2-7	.	TGCGCCAGCAGCTACTCAGGGGGGGAGCAGTACTTC	CASSYSGGEQYF
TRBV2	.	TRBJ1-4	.	TGTGCCAGCAGTGAAGTTCGGGGGAAGGAAAAACTGTTTTTT	CASSEVRGKEKLFF
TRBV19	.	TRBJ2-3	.	TGTGCCAGTAGTATAGTGTGGCGGGATACGCAGTATTTT	CASSIVWRDTQYF